Listed here are 2 T cell receptor beta chains from one sample, sequenced in a study of CD8 T cells in ankylosing spondylitis listed by TCRdb under 2017. The paper's findings and limits, for the study overall: Blood from ankylosing spondylitis patients appeared to be characterized by a TCR beta motif made up of several highly homologous amino acid variants.

The receptor library was made with 5' RACE. Sequencing was performed on an Illumina HiSeq 2500. TCRdb applied fastp at Q25 and MiXCR to the public reads, then kept only in-frame beta chains. Rows with a matching CDR3 protein are joined into one entry that keeps the most common DNA and genes. The sample data list 350,000 to 550,000 distinct CDR3 sequences, and more than 25% of these were observed just once. About 0.9% of the sample is in the top ten clones. No cognate antigen is known for these TCRs. Sequenced sample: blood, either unsorted or a sorted T cell fraction (not recorded which). The receptors originated from a male donor with ankylosing spondylitis.

This chain uses TRBV20-1 with TRBJ2-7; D perhaps matches TRBD1 (6 bases). CDR1 is DFQATT and CDR2 is SNEGSKA in the germline V gene (reference sequence). With 4 bases removed from V and 2 bases from J, the gap between germline ends came to 12 bases. The CDR3 is 13 residues long. The CDR3 DNA reads as TGCAGTGCTACACCAGGGGCCCCCTACGAGCAGTACGTC. It yields the protein CSATPGAPYEQYV.

This chain links TRBV12-3 or TRBV12-4 with TRBJ2-3; possible D gene TRBD2, 7 bases. There are 18 residues in the CDR3. Deletions cut 5 bases from V and 1 base from J, with 22 bases between. The CDR3 region is CASSRRGAVGGGTDTQYF. The CDR3 nucleotides are TGTGCCAGCAGTCGGCGCGGGGCCGTAGGGGGGGGCACAGATACGCAGTATTTT.